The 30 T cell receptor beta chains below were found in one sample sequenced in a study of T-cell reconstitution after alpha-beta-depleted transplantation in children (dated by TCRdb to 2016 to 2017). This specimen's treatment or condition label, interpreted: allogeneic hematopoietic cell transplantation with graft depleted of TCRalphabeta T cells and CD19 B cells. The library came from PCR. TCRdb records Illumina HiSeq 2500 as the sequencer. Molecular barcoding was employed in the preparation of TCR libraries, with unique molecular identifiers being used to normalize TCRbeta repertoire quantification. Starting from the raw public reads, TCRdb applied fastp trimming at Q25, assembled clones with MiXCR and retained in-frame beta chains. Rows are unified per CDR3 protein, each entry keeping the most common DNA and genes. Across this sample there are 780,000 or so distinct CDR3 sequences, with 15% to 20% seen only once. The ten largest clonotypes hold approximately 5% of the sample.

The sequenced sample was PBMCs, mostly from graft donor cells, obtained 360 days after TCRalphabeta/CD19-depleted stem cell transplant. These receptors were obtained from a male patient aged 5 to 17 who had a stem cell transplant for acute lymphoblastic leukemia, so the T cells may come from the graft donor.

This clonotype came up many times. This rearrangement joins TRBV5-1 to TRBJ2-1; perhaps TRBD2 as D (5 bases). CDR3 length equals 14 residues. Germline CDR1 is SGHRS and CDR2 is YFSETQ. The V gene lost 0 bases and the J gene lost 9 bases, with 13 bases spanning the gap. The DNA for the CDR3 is TGCGCCAGCAGCTTGGGCGGGTCATGGGGTGAGCAGTTCTTC. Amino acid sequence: CASSLGGSWGEQFF.

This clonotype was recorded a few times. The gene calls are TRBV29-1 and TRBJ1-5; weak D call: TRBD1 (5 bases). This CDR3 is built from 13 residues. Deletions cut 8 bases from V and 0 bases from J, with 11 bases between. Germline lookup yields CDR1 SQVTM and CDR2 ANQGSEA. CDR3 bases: TGCAGCACCAGGGCGAATAGCAATCAGCCCCAGCATTTT. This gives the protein CSTRANSNQPQHF.

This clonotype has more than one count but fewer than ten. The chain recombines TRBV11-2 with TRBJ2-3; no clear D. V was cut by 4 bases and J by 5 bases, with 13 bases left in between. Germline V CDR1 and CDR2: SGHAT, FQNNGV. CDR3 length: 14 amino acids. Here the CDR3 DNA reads TGTGCCAGCAGCTGGCCCGGCCGTAGAGATACGCAGTATTTT. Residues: CASSWPGRRDTQYF.

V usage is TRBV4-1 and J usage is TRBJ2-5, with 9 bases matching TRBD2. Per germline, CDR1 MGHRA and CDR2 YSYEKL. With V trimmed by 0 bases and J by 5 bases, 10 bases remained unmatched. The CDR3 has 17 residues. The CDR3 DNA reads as TGCGCCAGCAGCCAAGAAGGTATAGCTAGCGGGAAGGAGACCCAGTACTTC. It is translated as CASSQEGIASGKETQYF.

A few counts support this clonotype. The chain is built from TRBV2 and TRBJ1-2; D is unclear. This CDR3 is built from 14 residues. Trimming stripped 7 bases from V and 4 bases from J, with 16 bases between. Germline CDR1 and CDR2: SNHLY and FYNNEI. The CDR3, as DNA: TGTGCCAGCACCACCGGGCCGACACCCTATGGCTACACCTTC. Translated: CASTTGPTPYGYTF.

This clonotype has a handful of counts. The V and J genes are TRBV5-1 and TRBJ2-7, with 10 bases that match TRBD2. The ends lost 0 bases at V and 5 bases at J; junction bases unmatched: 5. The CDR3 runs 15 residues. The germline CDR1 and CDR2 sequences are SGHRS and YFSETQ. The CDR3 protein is CASSLGLAGLHEQYF. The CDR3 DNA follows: TGCGCCAGCAGCTTGGGACTAGCGGGTCTACACGAGCAGTACTTC.

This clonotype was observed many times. CDR3 sequence reads: CASTPSGRAFYEQYF. The DNA of the CDR3 is TGTGCCAGCACCCCTAGCGGGAGGGCCTTCTACGAGCAGTACTTC. V gene TRBV12-3 or TRBV12-4 combines with J gene TRBJ2-7; 12 nucleotides agree with TRBD2. The V gene end was trimmed by 7 bases and the J gene end by 3 bases; junction bases not matched to a gene: 7. This CDR3 comprises 15 residues.

CDR3 protein: CASSAYGWGTDTQYF. For the CDR3, the DNA is TGTGCCAGCAGCGCGTATGGGTGGGGCACAGATACGCAGTATTTT. The V gene is TRBV9, the J gene TRBJ2-3; unclear D gene. V was pared by 3 bases and J by 1 base, with 12 bases between. The germline V gene has CDR1 SGDLS and CDR2 YYNGEE. The CDR3 spans 15 residues.

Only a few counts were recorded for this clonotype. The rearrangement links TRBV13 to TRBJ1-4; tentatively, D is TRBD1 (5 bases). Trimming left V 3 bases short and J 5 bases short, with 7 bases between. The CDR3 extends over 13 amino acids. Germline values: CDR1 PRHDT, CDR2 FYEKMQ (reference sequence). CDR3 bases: TGTGCCAGCAGCTTCCCAGGGAATGAAAAACTGTTTTTT. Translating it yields CASSFPGNEKLFF.

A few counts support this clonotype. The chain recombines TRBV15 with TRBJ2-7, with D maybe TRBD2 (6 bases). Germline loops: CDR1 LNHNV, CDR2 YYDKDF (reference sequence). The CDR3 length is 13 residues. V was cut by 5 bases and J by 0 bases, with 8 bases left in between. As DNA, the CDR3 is TGTGCCACCAGCGCGGGGCCCTCCTACGAGCAGTACTTC. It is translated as CATSAGPSYEQYF.

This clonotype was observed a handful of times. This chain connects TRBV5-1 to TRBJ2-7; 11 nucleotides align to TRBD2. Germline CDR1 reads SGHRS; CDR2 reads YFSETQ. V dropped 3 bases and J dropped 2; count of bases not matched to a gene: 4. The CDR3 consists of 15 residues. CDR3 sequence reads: CASSWGTSGPYEQYF. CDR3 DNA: TGCGCCAGCAGCTGGGGGACTAGCGGCCCCTACGAGCAGTACTTC.

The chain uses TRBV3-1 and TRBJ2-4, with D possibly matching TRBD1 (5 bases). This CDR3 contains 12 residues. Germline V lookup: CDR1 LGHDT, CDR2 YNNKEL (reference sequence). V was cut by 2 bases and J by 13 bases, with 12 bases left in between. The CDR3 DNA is TGTGCCAGCAGCCAAATATCGACAGTCCAGTACTTC. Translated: CASSQISTVQYF.

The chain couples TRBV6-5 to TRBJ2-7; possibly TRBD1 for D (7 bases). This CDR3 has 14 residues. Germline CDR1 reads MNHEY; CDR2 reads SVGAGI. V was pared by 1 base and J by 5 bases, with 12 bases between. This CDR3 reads CASSYWGDSNEQYF. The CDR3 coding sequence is TGTGCCAGCAGTTACTGGGGGGACAGTAACGAGCAGTACTTC.

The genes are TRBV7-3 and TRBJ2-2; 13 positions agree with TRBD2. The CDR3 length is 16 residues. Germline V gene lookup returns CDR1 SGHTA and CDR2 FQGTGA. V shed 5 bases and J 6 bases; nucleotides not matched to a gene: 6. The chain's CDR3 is CASSLTSGRVPGELFF. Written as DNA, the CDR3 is TGTGCCAGCAGCCTCACTAGCGGGAGGGTACCCGGGGAGCTGTTTTTT.

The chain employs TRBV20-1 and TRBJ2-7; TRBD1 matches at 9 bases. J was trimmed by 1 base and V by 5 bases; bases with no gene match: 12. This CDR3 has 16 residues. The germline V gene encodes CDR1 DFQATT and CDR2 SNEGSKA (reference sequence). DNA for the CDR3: TGCAGTGCTGTTTACATCCAGGGGACAGGGTCCTACGAGCAGTACTTC. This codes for CSAVYIQGTGSYEQYF.

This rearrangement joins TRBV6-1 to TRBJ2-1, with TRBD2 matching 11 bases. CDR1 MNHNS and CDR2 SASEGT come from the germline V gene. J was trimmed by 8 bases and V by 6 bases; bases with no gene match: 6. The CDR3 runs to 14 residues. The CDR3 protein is CASRPSGRTDEQFF. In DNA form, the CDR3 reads TGTGCCAGCAGGCCTAGCGGGAGGACCGATGAGCAGTTCTTC.

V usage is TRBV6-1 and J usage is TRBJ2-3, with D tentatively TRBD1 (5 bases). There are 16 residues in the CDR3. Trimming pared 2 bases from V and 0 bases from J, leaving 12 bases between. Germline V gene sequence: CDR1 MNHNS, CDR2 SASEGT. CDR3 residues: CASSERFGASTDTQYF. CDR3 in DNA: TGTGCCAGCAGTGAAAGGTTTGGGGCTAGCACAGATACGCAGTATTTT.

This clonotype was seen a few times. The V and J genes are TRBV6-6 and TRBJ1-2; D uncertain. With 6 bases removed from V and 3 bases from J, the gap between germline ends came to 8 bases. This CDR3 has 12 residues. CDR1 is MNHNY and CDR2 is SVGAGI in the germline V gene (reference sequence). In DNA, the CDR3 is TGTGCCAGCAGGGGAGGAGACTATGGCTACACCTTC. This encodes CASRGGDYGYTF.

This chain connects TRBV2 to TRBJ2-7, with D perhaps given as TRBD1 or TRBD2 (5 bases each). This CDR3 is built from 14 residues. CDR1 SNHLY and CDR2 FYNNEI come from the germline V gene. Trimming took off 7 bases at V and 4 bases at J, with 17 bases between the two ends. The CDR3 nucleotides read TGTGCCAGCAAGGGACGGGGAATAGGATACGAGCAGTACTTC. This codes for CASKGRGIGYEQYF. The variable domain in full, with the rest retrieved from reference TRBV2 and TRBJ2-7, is EPEVTQTPSHQVTQMGQEVILRCVPISNHLYFYWYRQILGQKVEFLVSFYNNEISEKSEIFDDQFSVERPDGSNFTLKIRSTKLEDSAMYFCASKGRGIGYEQYFGPGTRLTVT.

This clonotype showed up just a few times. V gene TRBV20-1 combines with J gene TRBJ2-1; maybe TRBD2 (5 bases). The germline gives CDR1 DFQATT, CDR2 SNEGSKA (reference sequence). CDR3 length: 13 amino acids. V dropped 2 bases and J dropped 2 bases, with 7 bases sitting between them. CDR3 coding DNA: TGCAGTGCTAGACGGACTCCCTACAATGAGCAGTTCTTC. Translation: CSARRTPYNEQFF.

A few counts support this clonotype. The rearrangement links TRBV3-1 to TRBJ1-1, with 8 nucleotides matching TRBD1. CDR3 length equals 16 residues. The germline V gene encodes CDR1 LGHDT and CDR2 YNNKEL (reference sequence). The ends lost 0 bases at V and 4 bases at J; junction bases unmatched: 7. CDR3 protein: CASSQDGYRGFTEAFF. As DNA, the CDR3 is TGTGCCAGCAGCCAAGATGGGTACAGGGGGTTCACTGAAGCTTTCTTT.

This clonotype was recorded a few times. The CDR3: CATPGDSSYNEQFF. The CDR3, as DNA: TGTGCCACCCCGGGCGATAGCTCCTACAATGAGCAGTTCTTC. V is TRBV2 and J is TRBJ2-1; D uncertain. V lost 10 bases and J lost 0, with 13 bases in between. The V gene's germline CDR1 is SNHLY and CDR2 FYNNEI. The CDR3 length is 14 residues. Full variable domain (remainder filled in from reference TRBV2 and TRBJ2-1): EPEVTQTPSHQVTQMGQEVILRCVPISNHLYFYWYRQILGQKVEFLVSFYNNEISEKSEIFDDQFSVERPDGSNFTLKIRSTKLEDSAMYFCATPGDSSYNEQFFGPGTRLTVL.

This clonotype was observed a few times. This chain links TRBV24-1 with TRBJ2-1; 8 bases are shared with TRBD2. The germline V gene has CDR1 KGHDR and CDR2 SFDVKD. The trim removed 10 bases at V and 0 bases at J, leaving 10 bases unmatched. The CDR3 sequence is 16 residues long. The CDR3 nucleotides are TGTGCCACGTGCTTAGCGGGGCGGAGCTCCTACAATGAGCAGTTCTTC. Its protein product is CATCLAGRSSYNEQFF.

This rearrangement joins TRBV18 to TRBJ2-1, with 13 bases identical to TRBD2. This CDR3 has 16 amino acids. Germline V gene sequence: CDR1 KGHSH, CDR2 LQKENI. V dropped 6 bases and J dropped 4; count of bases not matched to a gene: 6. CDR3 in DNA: TGTGCCAGCTCCCAACTGGGACTAGCGGGATACAATGAGCAGTTCTTC. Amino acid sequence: CASSQLGLAGYNEQFF.

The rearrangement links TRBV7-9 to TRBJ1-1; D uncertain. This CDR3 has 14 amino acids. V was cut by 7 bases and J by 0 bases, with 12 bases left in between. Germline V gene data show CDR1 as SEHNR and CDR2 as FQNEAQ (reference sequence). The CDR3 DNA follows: TGTGCCAGCACTCCAAAGGCGGTGAACACTGAAGCTTTCTTT. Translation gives CASTPKAVNTEAFF.

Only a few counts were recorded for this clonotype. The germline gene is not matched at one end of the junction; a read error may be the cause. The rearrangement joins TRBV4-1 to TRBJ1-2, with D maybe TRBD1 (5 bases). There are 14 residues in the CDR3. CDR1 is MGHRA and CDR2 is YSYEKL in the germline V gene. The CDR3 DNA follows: TGCGTCAGCAGCCGGAATTTGGGGGGATATGGCTACACCTTC. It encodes CVSSRNLGGYGYTF.

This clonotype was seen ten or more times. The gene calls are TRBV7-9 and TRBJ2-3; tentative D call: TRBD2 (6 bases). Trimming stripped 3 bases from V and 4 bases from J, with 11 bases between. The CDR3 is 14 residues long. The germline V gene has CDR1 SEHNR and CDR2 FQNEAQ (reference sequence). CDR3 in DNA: TGTGCCAGCAGCTTGCGGGGTTGGGCAGATACGCAGTATTTT. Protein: CASSLRGWADTQYF.

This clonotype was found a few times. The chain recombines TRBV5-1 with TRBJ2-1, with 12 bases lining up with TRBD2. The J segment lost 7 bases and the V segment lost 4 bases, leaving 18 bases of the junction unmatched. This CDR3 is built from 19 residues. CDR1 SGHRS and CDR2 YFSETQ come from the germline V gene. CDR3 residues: CASSPLAGRLAGVKNEQFF. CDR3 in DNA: TGCGCCAGCAGCCCCCTCGCCGGCCGACTAGCGGGAGTTAAGAATGAGCAGTTCTTC.

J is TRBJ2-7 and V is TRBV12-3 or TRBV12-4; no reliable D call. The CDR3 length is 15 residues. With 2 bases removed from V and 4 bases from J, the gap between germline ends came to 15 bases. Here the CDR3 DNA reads TGTGCCAGCAGTTTAAATGGTCGAGCGCCGTACGAGCAGTACTTC. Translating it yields CASSLNGRAPYEQYF.

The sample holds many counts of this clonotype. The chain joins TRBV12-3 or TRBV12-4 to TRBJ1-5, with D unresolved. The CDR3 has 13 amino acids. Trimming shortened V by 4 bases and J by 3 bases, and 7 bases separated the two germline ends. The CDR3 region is CASSWSANQPQHF. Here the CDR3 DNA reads TGTGCCAGCAGTTGGTCCGCCAATCAGCCCCAGCATTTT.